Listed below are T cell receptor beta chains from one sample, sequenced in a study of CD8+CD57+ T cells in acquired aplastic anemia. TCRdb re-called the reads with MiXCR, one entry per CDR3 protein. The table shows about 190,000 distinct CDR3 sequences, with about half occurring only once. Sequenced input: sorted CD4+, CD8+, or CD8+CD57+ T cells (not recorded which) from PBMCs. The source of these receptors is a human donor in good health, serving as a control. Each CDR3 is given with its conserved first and last residue. A D gene is named only where the DNA matches it firmly. Not every row has a clone size; where given, it reads once, few, many or a size class.

>TRBJ1-5|NA|TRBV18|15|NA
TGTGCCAGCTCAACTTACTCCAATAGCAATCAGCCCCAGCATTTT
CASSTYSNSNQPQHF
>TRBJ1-1|NA|TRBV19|13|NA
TGTGCCAGTGGGCTGTTAATGAACACTGAAGCTTTCTTT
CASGLLMNTEAFF
>TRBJ2-7|few|TRBV12-3/TRBV12-4|15|NA
TGTGCCAGCAGTTGGGCTGACGGGGCTCCCTACGAGCAGTACTTC
CASSWADGAPYEQYF
>TRBJ2-3|many|TRBV5-8|16|TRBD1
TGTGCCAGCAGCTGGGGGACAGGGGTCCCCACAGATACGCAGTATTTT
CASSWGTGVPTDTQYF
>TRBJ2-1|NA|TRBV29-1|11|NA
TGCAGCGTTGCGGGGCCCAATGAGCAGTTCTTC
CSVAGPNEQFF
>TRBJ1-5|many|TRBV9|15|NA
TGTGCCAGCAGCGTAGAAGGGGGGCTCGATCAGCCCCAGCATTTT
CASSVEGGLDQPQHF
>TRBJ2-1|NA|TRBV2|15|NA
TGTGCCAGTAAACTTACCGGGACCCCGGACAATGAGCAGTTCTTC
CASKLTGTPDNEQFF
>TRBJ2-1|many|TRBV24-1|14|NA
TGTGCCACCAGTGAACTTGGAGGGGATCCAATCTGGTTCTTC
CATSELGGDPIWFF
>TRBJ2-4|NA|TRBV25-1|15|TRBD2
TGTGCCAGCAGTGACCCGGGACTAGCGGGGGGGCGGCAGTACTTC
CASSDPGLAGGRQYF
>TRBJ1-2|NA|TRBV2|12|NA
TGTGCCAGCAGTGAAGGGGCGCAAGGCTACACCTTC
CASSEGAQGYTF
>TRBJ2-1|many|TRBV7-9|13|TRBD2
TGTGCCAGCAGCTCGCCTCCGGGACTAGCCCAGTTCTTC
CASSSPPGLAQFF
>TRBJ2-2|many|TRBV6-6|15|NA
TGTGCCAGCAGCTTACGGGACATTAGATCCGGGGAGCTGTTTTTT
CASSLRDIRSGELFF
>TRBJ1-2|NA|TRBV7-2|14|TRBD1
TGTGCCAGCAGCCCGACGACAGGGGCCTATGGCTACACCTTC
CASSPTTGAYGYTF
>TRBJ2-1|many|TRBV7-8|14|NA
TGTGCCAGCAGCTCATATGGACAAGGAGGTGAGCAGTTCTTC
CASSSYGQGGEQFF
>TRBJ2-5|NA|TRBV20-1|11|TRBD1
TGCAGTGCTAACAGGGGAGAGACCCAGTACTTC
CSANRGETQYF
>TRBJ1-2|many|TRBV5-8|16|NA
TGTGCCAGCAGCTTGGGGGCTTGGGCAGACCCATATGGCTACACCTTC
CASSLGAWADPYGYTF
>TRBJ1-1|few|TRBV6-4|13|NA
TGTGTCAGCAGCCTAGGAAAGAACACTGAAGCTTTCTTT
CVSSLGKNTEAFF
>TRBJ1-1|NA|TRBV20-1|13|NA
TGCAGTGCTAGGCAACAGGCGGGGAAAGAAGCTTTCTTT
CSARQQAGKEAFF
>TRBJ1-4|NA|TRBV29-1|13|NA
TGCAGCGCTAGGGAGCCGGTTGGAGAAGAACTGTTTTTT
CSAREPVGEELFF
>TRBJ1-5|few|TRBV28|16|NA
TGTGCCAGCAGCCAGACAGGAACGGTCGTTAATCAGCCCCAGCATTTT
CASSQTGTVVNQPQHF
>TRBJ1-2|many|TRBV5-1|15|NA
TGCGCCAGCAGCCTAACGCAGGGAGGATCAAGGGTCTACACCTTC
CASSLTQGGSRVYTF
>TRBJ2-3|many|TRBV6-2/TRBV6-3|14|NA
TGTGCCAGCAGCTTAATGCGGAGCACAGATACGCAGTATTTT
CASSLMRSTDTQYF
>TRBJ2-7|many|TRBV27|13|NA
TGTGCCAGCAGTCTTGTGGAGGGCTACGAGCAGTACTTC
CASSLVEGYEQYF
>TRBJ1-1|NA|TRBV29-1|13|NA
TGCAGCGTTGAATCGGGAGTGAACACTGAAGCTTTCTTT
CSVESGVNTEAFF
>TRBJ2-7|NA|TRBV25-1|13|NA
TGTGCCAGCAGGGTCTCTGACGTGCGCGAGCAGTACTTC
CASRVSDVREQYF
>TRBJ2-7|once|TRBV7-7|14|NA
TGTGCTAGCAGCTTAGGGGGGCAGCCAAGTGAGCAGTACTTC
CASSLGGQPSEQYF
>TRBJ1-2|once|TRBV6-5|15|NA
TGTGCCAGCAGAACCCCTACAGGTTCTAACTATGGCTACACCTTC
CASRTPTGSNYGYTF
>TRBJ1-2|NA|TRBV7-9|14|NA
TGTGCCAGCCTATCTGGCCGGGGTTCGGGTGGCTACACCTTC
CASLSGRGSGGYTF
>TRBJ1-1|NA|TRBV2|14|NA
TGTGCCAGCACTCTGATCGGGGACAACACTGAAGCTTTCTTT
CASTLIGDNTEAFF
>TRBJ1-5|NA|TRBV25-1|15|NA
TGTGCCAGCAGTGAGACGGTTTATAGCAATCAGCCCCAGCATTTT
CASSETVYSNQPQHF
>TRBJ1-5|many|TRBV12-3/TRBV12-4|13|NA
TGTGCCAGCAGACTCTTAGACAGTCAGCCCCAGCATTTT
CASRLLDSQPQHF